The T cell receptor (beta chain) under discussion was sequenced for a study of early T cells in non-severe SARS-CoV-2 infection. The wider study: Investigators sequenced bulk RNA drawn from unsorted whole blood, and chains remained unpaired.

TCRdb passed the 5' RACE reads through MiXCR, listing each CDR3 protein once. The data contain about 33,000 distinct CDR3 sequences, around 5% of them singletons. This clonotype has only a few counts. V was trimmed by 4 bases and J by 0 bases, leaving 15 bases between them. This CDR3 comprises 17 residues. Germline CDR1 reads LGHDT; CDR2 reads YNNKEL (reference sequence). Source material: whole blood. The TCR sequence derives from an adult who was a healthcare worker with PCR-confirmed SARS-CoV-2 infection or an uninfected control (not recorded which). This chain links TRBV3-1 with TRBJ2-2; tentatively, D is TRBD1 (5 bases). Here the CDR3 DNA reads TGTGCCAGCAGCCCACACAGGAGCTTGACGAACACCGGGGAGCTGTTTTTT. Its protein is CASSPHRSLTNTGELFF. The whole variable domain, remainder taken from reference TRBV3-1 and TRBJ2-2, is DTAVSQTPKYLVTQMGNDKSIKCEQNLGHDTMYWYKQDSKKFLKIMFSYNNKELIINETVPNRFSPKSPDKAHLNLHINSLELGDSAVYFCASSPHRSLTNTGELFFGEGSRLTVL.